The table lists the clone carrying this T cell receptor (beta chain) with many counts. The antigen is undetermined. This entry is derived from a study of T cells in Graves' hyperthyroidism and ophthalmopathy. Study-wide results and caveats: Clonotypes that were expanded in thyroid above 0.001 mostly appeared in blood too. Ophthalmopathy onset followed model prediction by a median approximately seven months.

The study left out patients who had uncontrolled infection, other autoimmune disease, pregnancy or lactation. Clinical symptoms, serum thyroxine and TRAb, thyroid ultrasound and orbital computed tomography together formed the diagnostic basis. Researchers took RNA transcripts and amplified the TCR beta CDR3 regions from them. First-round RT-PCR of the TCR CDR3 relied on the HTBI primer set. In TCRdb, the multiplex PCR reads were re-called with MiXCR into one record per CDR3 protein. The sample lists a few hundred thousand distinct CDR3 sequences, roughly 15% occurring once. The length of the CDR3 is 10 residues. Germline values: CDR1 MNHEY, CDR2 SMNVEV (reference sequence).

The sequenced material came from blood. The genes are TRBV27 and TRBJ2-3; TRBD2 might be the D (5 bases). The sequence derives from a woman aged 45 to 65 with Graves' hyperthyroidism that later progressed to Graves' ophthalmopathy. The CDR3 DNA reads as TGTGTTAGCGGCACAGATACGCAGTATTTT. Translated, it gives CVSGTDTQYF.